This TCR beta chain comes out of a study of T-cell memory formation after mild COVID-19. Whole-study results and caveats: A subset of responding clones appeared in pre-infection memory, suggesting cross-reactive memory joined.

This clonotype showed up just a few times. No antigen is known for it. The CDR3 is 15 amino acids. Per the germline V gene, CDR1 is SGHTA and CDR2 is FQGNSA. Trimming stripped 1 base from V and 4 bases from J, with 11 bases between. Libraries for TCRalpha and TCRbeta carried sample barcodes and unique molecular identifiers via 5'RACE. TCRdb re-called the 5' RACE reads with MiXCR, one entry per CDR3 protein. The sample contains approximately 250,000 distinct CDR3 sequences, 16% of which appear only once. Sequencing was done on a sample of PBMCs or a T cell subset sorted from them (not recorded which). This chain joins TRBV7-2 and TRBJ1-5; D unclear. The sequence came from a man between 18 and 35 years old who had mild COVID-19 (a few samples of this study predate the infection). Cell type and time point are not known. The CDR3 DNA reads TGTGCCAGCAGCTTAGTGGCAGCTCCTAATCAGCCCCAGCATTTT. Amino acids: CASSLVAAPNQPQHF.